The text below deals with one T cell receptor (beta chain). This sample is drawn from a study of T cells of healthy individuals. MiXCR, applied by TCRdb to the 5' RACE reads, yields one record per CDR3 protein. The profile shows about 60,000 distinct CDR3 sequences, about a sixth of them singletons. Germline V CDR1 and CDR2: MNHNS, SASEGT. This CDR3 is 13 amino acids long. The V end lost 3 bases, the J end lost 7 bases, and 10 bases lay between the germline ends. The receptor's source is a human donor in good health. V gene TRBV6-1 combines with J gene TRBJ1-3, with D unresolved. Here the CDR3 reads CASSESLRNTIYF. In nucleotides, the CDR3 is TGTGCCAGCAGTGAGAGCCTGAGGAACACCATATATTTT.